This TCR beta chain was obtained from a study of blood T cells in healthy people across ages. Looking at the study overall: There was about one barcoded beta molecule captured by template switching per two T cells.

Peripheral blood samples of 9.5 to 10 milliliters were drawn from each donor. Then a second PCR, running about 6 to 11 cycles, was carried out with a sample-barcoded 5' primer and a J-beta primer mix. CDR3-containing paired-end reads numbering at least 2.5 million came from each sample. TCRdb reprocessed the 5' RACE reads via MiXCR and lists one record per CDR3 protein. Here the sample spans some 780,000 distinct CDR3 sequences, roughly 56% being singletons. The germline gives CDR1 MNHEY, CDR2 SVGEGT. This CDR3 is built from 16 residues. Unmatched junction bases numbered 12, after V lost 7 bases and J lost 3 bases.

Sequencing was performed on blood. The receptor comes from a man in his forties or fifties in good health. The chain combines TRBV6-2 or TRBV6-3 with TRBJ1-5; 7 bases are shared with TRBD1. The CDR3 protein is CASTMTGQRYNQPQHF. The CDR3 DNA follows: TGTGCCAGCACCATGACGGGACAGCGTTACAATCAGCCCCAGCATTTT.